One T cell receptor beta chain is described in this entry. Its antigen is unknown. The record originates from a study of T cell repertoires in cytomegalovirus infection. Study-wide context: An indication of both CMV infection and matching HLA type came from public TCR beta signatures.

Study-level findings and limits: Dominating the ex vivo response were HLA-C-restricted CMV-specific TCR beta clonotypes. Based on cumulative public TCR beta family frequency, carriers of CMV plus the relevant HLA were identified.

MiXCR, run by TCRdb on the reads, gives a single entry per CDR3 protein. The sample includes more than 150,000 distinct CDR3 sequences, approximately 20% of them seen just once. Trimming pared 5 bases from V and 2 bases from J, leaving 20 bases between. Germline V lookup: CDR1 SGHTA, CDR2 FQGNSA. The CDR3 is 17 amino acids. The receptor was isolated from a human donor in good health (CMV status not recorded). Some clones in this sample may be carry-over from other donors' samples. The sample consisted of PBMCs. This chain links TRBV7-2 with TRBJ2-3, with a weak D call TRBD1 (5 bases). CDR3: CASSTLWGPAPTDTQYF. CDR3 nucleotide sequence: TGTGCCAGCAGCACCTTATGGGGCCCGGCGCCCACAGATACGCAGTATTTT.